Detailed here is one T cell receptor beta chain. The sample originates from a study of blood T cell repertoires in COVID-19. As for the study in general: Sites in the United States, Italy and Spain provided acute and convalescent COVID-19 samples. From T cells, B-cell-depleted T cells, or PBMCs came the material, which was cDNA or gDNA.

Authors' methods: Estimates of nucleated cell counts were drawn from the amplification of reference gene primers. Only in-frame clones appear in the TCRdb table, and some are missing; sequencing was by immunoSEQ multiplex PCR. V, J and clone size derive from that table, while D and trimming were established from the DNA sequence. The sample carries some 29,000 clones, roughly 85% recorded once. Germline loops: CDR1 MNHNY, CDR2 SVGAGI (reference sequence). The CDR3 extends over 15 amino acids. Between the trimmed V and J ends, which lost 5 bases and 4 bases, there was a span of 15 bases. This sequence joins TRBV6-6 and TRBJ1-5; unclear D gene. The receptor was derived from a woman of 80 years or more with COVID-19, enrolled during active disease. Sequencing was carried out using peripheral blood. The CDR3 reads CASSAYREKNQPQHF. Here the CDR3 DNA reads TGTGCCAGCAGTGCGTACCGGGAGAAAAATCAGCCCCAGCATTTT.